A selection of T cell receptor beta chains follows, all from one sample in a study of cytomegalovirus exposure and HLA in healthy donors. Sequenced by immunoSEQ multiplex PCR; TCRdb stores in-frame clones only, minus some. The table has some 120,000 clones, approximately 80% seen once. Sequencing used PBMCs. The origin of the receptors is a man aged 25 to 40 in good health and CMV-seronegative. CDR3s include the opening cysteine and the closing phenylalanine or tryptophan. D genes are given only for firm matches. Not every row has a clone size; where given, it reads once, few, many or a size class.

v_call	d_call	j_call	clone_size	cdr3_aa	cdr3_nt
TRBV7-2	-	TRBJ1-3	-	CASSLGSSNTIYF	TGTGCCAGCAGCTTAGGCTCGAGTAACACCATATATTTT
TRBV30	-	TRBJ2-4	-	CAWSVPGLRLAKNIQYF	TGTGCCTGGAGTGTACCAGGTCTACGGTTAGCCAAAAACATTCAGTACTTC
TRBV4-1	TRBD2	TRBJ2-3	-	CASSQDPGLAGVTDTQYF	TGCGCCAGCAGCCAAGATCCGGGACTAGCGGGGGTCACAGATACGCAGTATTTT
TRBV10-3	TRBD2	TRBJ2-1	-	CAISGGTSGRSGAGQFF	TGTGCCATCAGTGGGGGGACTAGCGGGAGGTCGGGGGCGGGGCAGTTCTTC
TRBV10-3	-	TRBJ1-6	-	CAISTDSSNSPLHF	TGTGCCATCAGTACGGACAGTTCGAATTCACCCCTCCACTTT
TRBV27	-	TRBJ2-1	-	CASRDGLYNEQFF	TGTGCCAGCAGGGACGGACTATACAATGAGCAGTTCTTC
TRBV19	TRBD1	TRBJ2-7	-	CASSLRDRPTYEQYF	TGTGCCAGTAGCCTCCGGGACAGGCCTACCTACGAGCAGTACTTC
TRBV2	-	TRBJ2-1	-	CASRRIQASYNEQFF	TGTGCCAGCAGAAGGATTCAGGCTTCCTACAATGAGCAGTTCTTC
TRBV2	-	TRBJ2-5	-	CASSAAETQYF	TGTGCCAGCAGCGCGGCGGAGACCCAGTACTTC
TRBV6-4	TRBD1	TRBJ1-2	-	CASSAHPGQGDYGYTF	TGTGCCAGCAGCGCGCACCCGGGACAGGGGGATTATGGCTACACCTTC
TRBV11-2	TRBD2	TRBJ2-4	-	CASSLGLAGGRNIQYF	TGTGCCAGCAGCTTAGGACTAGCGGGAGGGAGAAACATTCAGTACTTC
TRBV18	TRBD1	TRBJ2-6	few	CASSQQGLGSGANVLTF	TGTGCCAGCTCACAACAGGGGTTAGGGTCTGGGGCCAACGTCCTGACTTTC
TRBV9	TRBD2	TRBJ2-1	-	CASSLPVGAGAAPYNEQFF	TGTGCCAGCAGCCTCCCAGTAGGAGCGGGGGCCGCCCCCTACAATGAGCAGTTCTTC
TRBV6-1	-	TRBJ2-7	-	CASRDRLAYEQYF	TGTGCCAGCAGAGACAGGTTAGCCTACGAGCAGTACTTC
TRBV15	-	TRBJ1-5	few	CATSSLRQPQHF	TGTGCCACCAGCAGTTTACGGCAGCCCCAGCATTTT
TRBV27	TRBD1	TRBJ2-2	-	CASSPGQFFGELFF	TGTGCCAGCAGTCCGGGACAGTTTTTCGGGGAGCTGTTTTTT
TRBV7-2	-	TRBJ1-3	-	CASSLRSGSGNTIYF	TGTGCCAGCAGCCTGAGATCCGGGTCTGGAAACACCATATATTTT
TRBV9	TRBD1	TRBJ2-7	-	CASSVGSRGPYEQYF	TGTGCCAGCAGCGTCGGATCTAGGGGGCCCTACGAGCAGTACTTC
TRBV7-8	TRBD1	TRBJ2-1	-	CASSLGGTGGGNEQFF	TGTGCCAGCAGCTTAGGCGGGACAGGGGGTGGCAATGAGCAGTTCTTC
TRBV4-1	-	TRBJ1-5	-	CASSQDSDGGINQPQHF	TGCGCCAGCAGCCAAGATAGCGACGGGGGGATCAATCAGCCCCAGCATTTT
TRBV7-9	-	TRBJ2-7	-	CASSSISYEQYF	TGTGCCAGCAGTTCTATATCCTACGAGCAGTACTTC
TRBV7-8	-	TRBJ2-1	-	CASSLALGSNEQFF	TGTGCCAGCAGCTTAGCGCTAGGGAGCAATGAGCAGTTCTTC
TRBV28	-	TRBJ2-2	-	CASSLPLRIGELFF	TGTGCCAGCAGTTTACCCCTTAGAATCGGGGAGCTGTTTTTT
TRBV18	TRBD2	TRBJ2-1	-	CASSPPAETSGANEQFF	TGTGCCAGCTCACCACCGGCGGAGACTAGCGGGGCGAATGAGCAGTTCTTC
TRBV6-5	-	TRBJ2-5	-	CASSYSPGETQYF	TGTGCCAGCAGTTACTCGCCGGGGGAGACCCAGTACTTC
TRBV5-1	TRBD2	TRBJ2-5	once	CASTTGLAGGKETQYF	TGCGCCAGCACTACGGGACTAGCGGGAGGGAAGGAGACCCAGTACTTC
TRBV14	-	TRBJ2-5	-	CASSQASGGRETQYF	TGTGCCAGCAGCCAAGCGAGTGGAGGTAGAGAGACCCAGTACTTC
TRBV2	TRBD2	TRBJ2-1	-	CASTQGLAGGDTFF	TGTGCCAGCACTCAAGGACTAGCGGGAGGGGACACGTTCTTC
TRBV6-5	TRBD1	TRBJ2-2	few	CASSGDSATGELFF	TGTGCCAGCAGTGGGGACAGTGCCACCGGGGAGCTGTTTTTT
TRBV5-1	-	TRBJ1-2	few	CASSLETGYGYTF	TGCGCCAGCAGCTTGGAAACAGGCTATGGCTACACCTTC
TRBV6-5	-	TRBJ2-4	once	CASSPVDRNKQYF	TGTGCCAGCAGTCCCGTTGACAGAAACAAACAGTACTTC
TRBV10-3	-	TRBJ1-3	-	CAISESAGITIYF	TGTGCCATCAGTGAGTCGGCGGGGATCACCATATATTTT
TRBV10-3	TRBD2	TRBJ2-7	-	CAISESSGSYEQYF	TGTGCCATCAGTGAGTCTAGCGGGAGTTACGAGCAGTACTTC
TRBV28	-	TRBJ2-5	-	CASSFTGRQETQYF	TGTGCCAGCAGTTTTACAGGGAGACAAGAGACCCAGTACTTC
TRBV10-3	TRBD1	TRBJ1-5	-	CAIRDRGGEPQHF	TGTGCCATCAGGGACAGGGGTGGGGAGCCCCAGCATTTT
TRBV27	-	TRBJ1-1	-	CASSVRTANTEAFF	TGTGCCAGCAGTGTAAGGACAGCGAACACTGAAGCTTTCTTT
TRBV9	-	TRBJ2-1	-	CASSLQGGRDQQFF	TGTGCCAGCAGCCTCCAGGGGGGCCGGGACCAGCAGTTCTTC